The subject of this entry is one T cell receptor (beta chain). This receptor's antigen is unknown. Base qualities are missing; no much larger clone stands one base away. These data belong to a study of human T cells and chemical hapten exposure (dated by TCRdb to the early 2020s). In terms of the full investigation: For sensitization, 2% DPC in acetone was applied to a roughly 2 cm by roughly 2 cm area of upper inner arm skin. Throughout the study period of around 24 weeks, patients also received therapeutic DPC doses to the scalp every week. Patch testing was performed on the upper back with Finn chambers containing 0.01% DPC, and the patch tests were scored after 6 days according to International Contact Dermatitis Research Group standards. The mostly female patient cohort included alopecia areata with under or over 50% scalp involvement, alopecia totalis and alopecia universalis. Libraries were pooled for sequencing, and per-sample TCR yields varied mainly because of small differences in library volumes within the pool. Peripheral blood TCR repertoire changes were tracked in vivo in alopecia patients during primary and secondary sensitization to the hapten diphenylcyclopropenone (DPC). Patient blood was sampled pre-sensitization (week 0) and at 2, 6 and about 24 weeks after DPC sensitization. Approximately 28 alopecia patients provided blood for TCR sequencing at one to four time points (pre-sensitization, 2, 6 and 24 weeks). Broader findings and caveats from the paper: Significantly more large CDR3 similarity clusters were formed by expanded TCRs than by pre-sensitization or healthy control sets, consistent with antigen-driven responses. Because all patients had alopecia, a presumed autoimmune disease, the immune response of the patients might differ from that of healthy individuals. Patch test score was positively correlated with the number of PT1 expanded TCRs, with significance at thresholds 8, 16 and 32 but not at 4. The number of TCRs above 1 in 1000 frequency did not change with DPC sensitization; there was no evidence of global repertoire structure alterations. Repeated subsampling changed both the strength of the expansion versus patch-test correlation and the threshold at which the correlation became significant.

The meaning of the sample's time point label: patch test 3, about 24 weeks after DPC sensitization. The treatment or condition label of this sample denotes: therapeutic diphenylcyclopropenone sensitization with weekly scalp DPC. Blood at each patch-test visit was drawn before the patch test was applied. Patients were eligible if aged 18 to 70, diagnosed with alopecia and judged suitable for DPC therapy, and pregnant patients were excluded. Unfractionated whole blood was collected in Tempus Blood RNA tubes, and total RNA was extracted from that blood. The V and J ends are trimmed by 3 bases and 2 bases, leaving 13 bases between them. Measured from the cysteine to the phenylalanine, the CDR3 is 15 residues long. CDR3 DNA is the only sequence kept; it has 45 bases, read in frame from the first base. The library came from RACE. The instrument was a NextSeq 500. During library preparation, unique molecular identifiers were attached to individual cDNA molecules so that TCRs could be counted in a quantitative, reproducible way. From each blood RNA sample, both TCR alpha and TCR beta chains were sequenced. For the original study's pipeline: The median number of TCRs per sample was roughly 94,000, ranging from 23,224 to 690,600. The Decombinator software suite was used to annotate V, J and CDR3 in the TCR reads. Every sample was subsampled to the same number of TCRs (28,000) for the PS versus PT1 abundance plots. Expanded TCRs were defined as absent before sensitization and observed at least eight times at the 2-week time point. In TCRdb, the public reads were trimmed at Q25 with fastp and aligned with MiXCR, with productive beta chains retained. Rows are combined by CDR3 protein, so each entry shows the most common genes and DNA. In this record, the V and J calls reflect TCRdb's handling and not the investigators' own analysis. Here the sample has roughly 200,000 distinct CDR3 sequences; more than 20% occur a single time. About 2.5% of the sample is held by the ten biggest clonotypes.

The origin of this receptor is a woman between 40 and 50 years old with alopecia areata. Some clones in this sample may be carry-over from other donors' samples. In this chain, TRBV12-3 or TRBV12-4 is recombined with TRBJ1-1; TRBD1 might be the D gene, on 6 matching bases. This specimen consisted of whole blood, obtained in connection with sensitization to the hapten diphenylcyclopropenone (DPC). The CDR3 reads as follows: CASSFGGQVNTEAFF. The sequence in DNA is TGTGCCAGCAGTTTCGGGGGCCAGGTAAACACTGAAGCTTTCTTT.